The 9 T cell receptor beta chains below all came from one sample that was sequenced in a study of metastatic and nonmetastatic thyroid tumors. TCRdb re-analyzed the PCR reads using MiXCR. The sample records thousands of clones, 15% to 20% being singletons. Thyroid surgery had not been preceded by any treatment in any patient. Sample: adjacent normal tissue. The receptors were gathered from a male donor with papillary thyroid cancer or a benign thyroid nodule (not recorded which). Some clones in this sample may be carry-over from other donors' samples.

This clone was counted at least ten times. The chain is built from TRBV7-3 and TRBJ2-1; 10 bases map to TRBD2. There are 17 residues in the CDR3. V lost 1 base, J lost 5 bases, and 8 bases stayed unmatched. The germline CDR1 and CDR2 sequences are SGHTA and FQGTGA. The CDR3 reads CASSLMQGTSENNEQFF. The CDR3 nucleotides are TGTGCCAGCAGCTTAATGCAAGGGACTAGCGAGAACAATGAGCAGTTCTTC.

This clone appeared a few times. This chain connects TRBV30 to TRBJ2-3; D remains unclear. The germline V gene has CDR1 GTSNPN and CDR2 SVGIG (reference sequence). The CDR3 has 11 residues. With 4 bases removed from V and 2 bases from J, the gap between germline ends came to 4 bases. The DNA for the CDR3 is TGTGCCTGGACTGACACAGATACGCAGTATTTT. Its translation is CAWTDTDTQYF.

This clone was seen only once. This rearrangement joins TRBV9 to TRBJ2-5, with 8 bases lining up with TRBD1. Losses at the gene ends were 4 bases for V and 3 bases for J; bases not matched to a gene: 5. Per the germline V gene, CDR1 is SGDLS and CDR2 is YYNGEE. CDR3 length: 14 residues. CDR3 coding DNA: TGTGCCAGCAGCAACTGGACAGGGAAAGAGACCCAGTACTTC. Its protein is CASSNWTGKETQYF.

This chain links TRBV28 with TRBJ2-1, with 8 bases lining up with TRBD1. This CDR3 spans 16 amino acids. After removal of 8 bases from V and 0 bases from J, the junction contained 9 bases not matched to a gene. Germline V gives CDR1 MDHEN, CDR2 SYDVKM. The chain's CDR3 is CASGSYRGSSYNEQFF. DNA of the CDR3: TGTGCCAGCGGTTCATACAGGGGGAGCTCCTACAATGAGCAGTTCTTC.

In its sample, this clone is medium-sized. The rearrangement joins TRBV6-1 to TRBJ2-1; 8 bases line up with TRBD2. The germline V gene has CDR1 MNHNS and CDR2 SASEGT. The CDR3 contains 16 residues. V lost 2 bases and J lost 9; bases outside the gene matches: 12. CDR3 DNA sequence: TGTGCCAGCAGTGAACTAGGACTAGCATTCCCGGGTGAGCAGTTCTTC. Translation gives CASSELGLAFPGEQFF.

This clone qualifies as medium-sized (0.01 to 0.1%). The chain joins TRBV28 to TRBJ1-2; D uncertain. CDR3 length: 14 amino acids. In germline, CDR1 is MDHEN, CDR2 SYDVKM. Trimming shortened V by 2 bases and J by 4 bases, and 11 bases separated the two germline ends. CDR3 sequence: CASSLIGRPYGYTF. DNA of the CDR3: TGTGCCAGCAGTTTAATAGGACGACCCTATGGCTACACCTTC.

This clone appeared a few times. The chain joins TRBV2 to TRBJ2-2, with 10 bases lining up with TRBD1. Germline CDR1 reads SNHLY; CDR2 reads FYNNEI. This CDR3 spans 15 amino acids. V shed 7 bases and J 5 bases; nucleotides not matched to a gene: 7. For the CDR3, the DNA is TGTGCCAGCATGTCGACAGGGGGCAGTACCGGGGAGCTGTTTTTT. Encoded protein: CASMSTGGSTGELFF.

This clone was seen repeatedly, ten times or more. This chain joins TRBV12-3 or TRBV12-4 and TRBJ2-1, with D maybe TRBD1 (6 bases). Trimming pared 6 bases from V and 7 bases from J, leaving 19 bases between. The CDR3 extends over 15 amino acids. The CDR3 spells CASRTGQGLFNEQFF. CDR3 bases: TGTGCCAGCAGGACCGGCCAGGGGTTATTTAATGAGCAGTTCTTC.

This clone appeared once. A read error may account for a junction end that differs from germline. The chain has TRBV2 and TRBJ2-3; D unresolved. CDR1 SNHLY and CDR2 FYNNEI come from the germline V gene. The CDR3 length is 17 residues. CDR3 protein: CASMQAIGDCSTDTQYF. CDR3 coding DNA: TGTGCCAGCATGCAGGCCATAGGCGATTGTAGCACAGATACACAGTATTTT.